This T cell receptor (beta chain) was found in a study of blood T cells in healthy people across ages. The CDR3 has 12 amino acids. V was clipped by 8 bases and J by 14 bases, with 19 bases between them. Germline loops: CDR1 MRHNA, CDR2 SNTAGT. Together with a sample-barcoded 5' primer, a J-beta primer mix was included in a second PCR lasting about 7 to 12 cycles. MiXCR, run by TCRdb on the 5' RACE reads, gives a single entry per CDR3 protein. The sample contains 700,000 or so distinct CDR3 sequences, over 20% of which appear only once. This chain joins TRBV6-4 and TRBJ2-4, with D unresolved. Input material: blood. The TCR comes from a man in his 70s in good health. The CDR3 sequence is CASATSYMLEYF. DNA of the CDR3: TGTGCCAGCGCAACCTCTTATATGTTAGAGTACTTC.